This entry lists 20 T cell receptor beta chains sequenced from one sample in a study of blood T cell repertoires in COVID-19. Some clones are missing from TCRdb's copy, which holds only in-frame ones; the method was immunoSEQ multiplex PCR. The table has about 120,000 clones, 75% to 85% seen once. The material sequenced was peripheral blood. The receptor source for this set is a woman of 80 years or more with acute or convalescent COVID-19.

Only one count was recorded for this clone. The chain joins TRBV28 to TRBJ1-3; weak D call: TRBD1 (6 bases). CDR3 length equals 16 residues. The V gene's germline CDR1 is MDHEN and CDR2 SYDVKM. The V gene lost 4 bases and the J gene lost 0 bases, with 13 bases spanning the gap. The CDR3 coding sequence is TGTGCCAGCAGTTGGGCGACAGGAGTCTCTGGAAACACCATATATTTT. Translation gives CASSWATGVSGNTIYF.

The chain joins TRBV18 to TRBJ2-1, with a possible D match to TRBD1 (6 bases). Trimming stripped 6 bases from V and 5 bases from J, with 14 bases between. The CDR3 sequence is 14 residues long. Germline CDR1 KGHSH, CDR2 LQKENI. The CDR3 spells CASSPGTHNNEQFF. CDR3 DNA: TGTGCCAGCTCTCCCGGGACACACAACAATGAGCAGTTCTTC.

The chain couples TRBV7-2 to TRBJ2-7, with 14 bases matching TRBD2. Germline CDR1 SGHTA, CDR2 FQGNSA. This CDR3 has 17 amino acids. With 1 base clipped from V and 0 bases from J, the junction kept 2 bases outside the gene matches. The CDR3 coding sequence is TGTGCCAGCAGCTTAGGGGGACTAGCGGGGGCCTCCTACGAGCAGTACTTC. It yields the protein CASSLGGLAGASYEQYF.

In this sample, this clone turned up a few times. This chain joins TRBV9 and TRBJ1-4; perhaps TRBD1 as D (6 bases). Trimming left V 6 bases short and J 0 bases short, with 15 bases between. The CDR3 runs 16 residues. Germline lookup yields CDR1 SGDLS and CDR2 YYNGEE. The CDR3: CASNTGRESTNEKLFF. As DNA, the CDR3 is TGTGCCAGCAACACAGGGCGGGAGTCAACTAATGAAAAACTGTTTTTT.

The CDR3 DNA is TGTGCCACCAGCAGAGACCAGGGGGCAGGAGAAAAACTGTTTTTT. Protein product: CATSRDQGAGEKLFF. V and J are TRBV15 and TRBJ1-4; TRBD1 matches at 8 bases. The CDR3 has 15 amino acids. The V segment lost 0 bases and the J segment 8 bases; nucleotides outside the gene matches: 5. Germline V gene sequence: CDR1 LNHNV, CDR2 YYDKDF (reference sequence).

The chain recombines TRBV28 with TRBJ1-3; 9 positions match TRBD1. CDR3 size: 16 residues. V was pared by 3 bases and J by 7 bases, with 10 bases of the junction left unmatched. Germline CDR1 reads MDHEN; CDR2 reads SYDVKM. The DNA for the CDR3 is TGTGCCAGCAGTTTCCCGGGACAGGGAGGAAGGAACACCATATATTTT. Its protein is CASSFPGQGGRNTIYF.

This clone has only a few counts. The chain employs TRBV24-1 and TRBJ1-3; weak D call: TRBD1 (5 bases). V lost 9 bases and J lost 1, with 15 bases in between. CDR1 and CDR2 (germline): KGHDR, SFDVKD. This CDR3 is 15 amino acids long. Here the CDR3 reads CATVGGDRSGNTIYF. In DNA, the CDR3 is TGTGCCACCGTTGGAGGGGATCGATCTGGAAACACCATATATTTT.

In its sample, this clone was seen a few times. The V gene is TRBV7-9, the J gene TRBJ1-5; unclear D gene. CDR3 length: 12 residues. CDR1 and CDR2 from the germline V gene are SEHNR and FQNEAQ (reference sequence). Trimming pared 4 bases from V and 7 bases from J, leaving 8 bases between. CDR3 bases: TGTGCCAGCAGCTCCCCGGGGCAGCCCCAGCATTTT. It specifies CASSSPGQPQHF.

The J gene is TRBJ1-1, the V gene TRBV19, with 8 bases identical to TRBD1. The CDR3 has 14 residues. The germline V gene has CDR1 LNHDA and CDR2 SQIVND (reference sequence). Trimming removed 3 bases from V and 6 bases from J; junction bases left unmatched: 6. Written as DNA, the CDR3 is TGTGCCAGTAGTATTACAGGGGGAAACGCTGAAGCTTTCTTT. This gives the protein CASSITGGNAEAFF.

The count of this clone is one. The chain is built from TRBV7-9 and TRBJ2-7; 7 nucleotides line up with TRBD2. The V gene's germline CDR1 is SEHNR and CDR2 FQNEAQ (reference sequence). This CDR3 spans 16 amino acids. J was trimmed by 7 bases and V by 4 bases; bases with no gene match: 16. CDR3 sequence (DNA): TGTGCCAGCAGCTCGCCCGGGGGGATCTATGGGGGAGAGCAGTACTTC. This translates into CASSSPGGIYGGEQYF.

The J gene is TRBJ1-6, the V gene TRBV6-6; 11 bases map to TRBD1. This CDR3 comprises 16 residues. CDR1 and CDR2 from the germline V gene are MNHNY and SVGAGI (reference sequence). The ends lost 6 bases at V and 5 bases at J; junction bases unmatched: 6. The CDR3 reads CASRNGQGAHNSPLHF. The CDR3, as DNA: TGTGCCAGCAGGAACGGACAGGGGGCTCATAATTCACCCCTCCACTTT.

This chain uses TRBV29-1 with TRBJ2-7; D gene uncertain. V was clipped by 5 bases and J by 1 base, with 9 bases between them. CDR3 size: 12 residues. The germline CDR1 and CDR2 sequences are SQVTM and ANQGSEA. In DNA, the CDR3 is TGCAGCGTTCGATTGGCTTCCTACGAGCAGTACTTC. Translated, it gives CSVRLASYEQYF.

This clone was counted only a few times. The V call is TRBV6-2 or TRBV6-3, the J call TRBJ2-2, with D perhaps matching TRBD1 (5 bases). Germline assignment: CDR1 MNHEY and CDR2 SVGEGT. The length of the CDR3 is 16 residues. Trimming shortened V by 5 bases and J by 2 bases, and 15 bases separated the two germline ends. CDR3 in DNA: TGTGCCAGCAGTCTAGTTCCGACAGTAAACACCGGGGAGCTGTTTTTT. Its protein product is CASSLVPTVNTGELFF.

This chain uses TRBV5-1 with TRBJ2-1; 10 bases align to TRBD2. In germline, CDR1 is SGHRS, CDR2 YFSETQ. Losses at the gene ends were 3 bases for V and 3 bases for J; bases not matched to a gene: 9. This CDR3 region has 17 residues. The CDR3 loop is CASSSSRTSGHYNEQFF. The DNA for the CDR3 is TGCGCCAGCAGCTCCTCTAGGACTAGCGGACACTACAATGAGCAGTTCTTC.

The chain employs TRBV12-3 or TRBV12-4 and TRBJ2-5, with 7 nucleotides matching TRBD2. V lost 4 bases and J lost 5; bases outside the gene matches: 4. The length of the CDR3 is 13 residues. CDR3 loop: CASSSVLAETQYF. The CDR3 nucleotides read TGTGCCAGCAGTTCGGTACTAGCGGAGACCCAGTACTTC.

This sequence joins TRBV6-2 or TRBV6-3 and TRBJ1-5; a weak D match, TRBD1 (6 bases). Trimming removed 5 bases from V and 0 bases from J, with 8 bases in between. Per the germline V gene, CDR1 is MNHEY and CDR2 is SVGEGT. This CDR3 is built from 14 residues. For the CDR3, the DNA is TGTGCCAGCAGTAGGGGGAATAGCAATCAGCCCCAGCATTTT. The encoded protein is CASSRGNSNQPQHF.

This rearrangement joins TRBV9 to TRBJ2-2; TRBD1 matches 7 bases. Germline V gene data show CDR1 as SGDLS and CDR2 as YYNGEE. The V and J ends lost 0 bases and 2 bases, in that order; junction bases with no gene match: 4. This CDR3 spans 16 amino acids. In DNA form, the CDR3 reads TGTGCCAGCAGCGTAGGAGGGGGCCAAAACACCGGGGAGCTGTTTTTT. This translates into CASSVGGGQNTGELFF.

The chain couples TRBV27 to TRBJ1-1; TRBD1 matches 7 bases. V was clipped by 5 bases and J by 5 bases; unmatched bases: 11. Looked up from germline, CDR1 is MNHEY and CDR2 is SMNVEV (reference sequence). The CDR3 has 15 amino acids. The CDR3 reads CASSARQGRDTEAFF. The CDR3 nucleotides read TGTGCCAGCAGTGCTCGACAGGGTCGGGATACTGAAGCTTTCTTT.

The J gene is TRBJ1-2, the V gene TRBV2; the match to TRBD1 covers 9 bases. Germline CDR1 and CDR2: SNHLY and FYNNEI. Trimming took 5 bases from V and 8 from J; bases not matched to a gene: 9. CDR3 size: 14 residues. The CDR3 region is CASSYRDRARGYTF. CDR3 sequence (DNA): TGTGCCAGCAGTTACCGGGACAGGGCGAGGGGCTACACCTTC.

The chain's CDR3 is CASSPATSYGYTF. The CDR3 DNA follows: TGCGCCAGCAGCCCCGCCACCAGCTATGGCTACACCTTC. This rearrangement joins TRBV4-3 to TRBJ1-2, with D uncertain. Germline CDR1 reads LGHNA; CDR2 reads YSLEER. This CDR3 contains 13 residues. Between the trimmed V and J ends, which lost 4 bases and 4 bases, there was a span of 10 bases.